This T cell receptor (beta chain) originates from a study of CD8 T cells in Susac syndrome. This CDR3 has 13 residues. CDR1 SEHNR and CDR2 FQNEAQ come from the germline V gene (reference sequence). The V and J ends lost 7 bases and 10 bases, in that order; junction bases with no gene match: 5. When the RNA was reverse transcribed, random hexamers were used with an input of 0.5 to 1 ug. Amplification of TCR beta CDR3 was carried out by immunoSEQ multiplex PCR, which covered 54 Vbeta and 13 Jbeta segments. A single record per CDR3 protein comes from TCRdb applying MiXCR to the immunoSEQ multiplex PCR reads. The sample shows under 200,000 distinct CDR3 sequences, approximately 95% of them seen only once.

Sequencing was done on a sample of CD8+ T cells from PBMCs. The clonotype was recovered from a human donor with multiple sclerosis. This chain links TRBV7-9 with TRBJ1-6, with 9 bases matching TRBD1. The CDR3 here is CASTGTGRSPLHF. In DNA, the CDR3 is TGTGCCAGCACAGGGACAGGGAGGTCACCCCTCCACTTT.